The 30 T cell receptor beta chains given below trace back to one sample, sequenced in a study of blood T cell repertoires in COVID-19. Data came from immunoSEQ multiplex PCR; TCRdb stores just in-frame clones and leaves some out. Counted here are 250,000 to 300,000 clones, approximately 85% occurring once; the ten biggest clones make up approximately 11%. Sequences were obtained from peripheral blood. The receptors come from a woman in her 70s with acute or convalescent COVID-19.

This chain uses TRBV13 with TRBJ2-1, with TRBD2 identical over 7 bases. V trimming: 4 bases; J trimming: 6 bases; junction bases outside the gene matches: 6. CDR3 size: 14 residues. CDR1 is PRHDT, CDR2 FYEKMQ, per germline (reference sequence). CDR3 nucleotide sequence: TGTGCCAGCAGCTCTCCGCGGGGGATCAATGAGCAGTTCTTC. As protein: CASSSPRGINEQFF.

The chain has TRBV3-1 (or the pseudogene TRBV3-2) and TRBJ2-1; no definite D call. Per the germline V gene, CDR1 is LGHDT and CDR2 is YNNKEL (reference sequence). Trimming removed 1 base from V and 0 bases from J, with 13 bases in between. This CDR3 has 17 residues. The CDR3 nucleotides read TGTGCCAGCAGCCAAGGGCCGGGTAAGATCTCCTACAATGAGCAGTTCTTC. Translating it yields CASSQGPGKISYNEQFF.

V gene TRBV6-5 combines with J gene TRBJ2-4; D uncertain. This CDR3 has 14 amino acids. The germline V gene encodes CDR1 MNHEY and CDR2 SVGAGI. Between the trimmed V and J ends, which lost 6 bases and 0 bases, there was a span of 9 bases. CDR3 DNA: TGTGCCAGCAGAATGGAGCTAGCCAAAAACATTCAGTACTTC. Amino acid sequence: CASRMELAKNIQYF.

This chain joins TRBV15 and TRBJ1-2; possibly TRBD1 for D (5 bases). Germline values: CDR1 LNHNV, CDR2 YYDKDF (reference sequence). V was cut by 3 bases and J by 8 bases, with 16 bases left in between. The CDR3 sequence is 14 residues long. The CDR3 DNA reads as TGTGCCACCAGCAGTAAGATTGGACACGACGGCTACACCTTC. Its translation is CATSSKIGHDGYTF.

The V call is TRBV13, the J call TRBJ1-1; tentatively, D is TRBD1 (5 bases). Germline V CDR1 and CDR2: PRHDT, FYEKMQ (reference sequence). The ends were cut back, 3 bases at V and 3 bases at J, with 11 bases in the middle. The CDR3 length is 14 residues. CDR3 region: CASSFSAGDTEAFF. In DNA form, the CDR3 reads TGTGCCAGCAGCTTCAGCGCGGGGGACACTGAAGCTTTCTTT.

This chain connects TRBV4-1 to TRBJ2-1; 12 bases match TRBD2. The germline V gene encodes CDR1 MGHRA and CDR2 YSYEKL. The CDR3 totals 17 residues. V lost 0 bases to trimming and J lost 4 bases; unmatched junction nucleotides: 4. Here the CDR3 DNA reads TGCGCCAGCAGCCAAGAACTTCTAGCGGGGGGGTACAATGAGCAGTTCTTC. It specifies CASSQELLAGGYNEQFF.

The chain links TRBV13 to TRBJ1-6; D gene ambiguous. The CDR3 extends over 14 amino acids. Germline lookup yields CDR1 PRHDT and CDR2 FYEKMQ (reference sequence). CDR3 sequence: CASRKLGFGSPLHF. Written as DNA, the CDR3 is TGTGCATCCCGAAAGCTCGGGTTCGGGTCACCCCTCCACTTT.

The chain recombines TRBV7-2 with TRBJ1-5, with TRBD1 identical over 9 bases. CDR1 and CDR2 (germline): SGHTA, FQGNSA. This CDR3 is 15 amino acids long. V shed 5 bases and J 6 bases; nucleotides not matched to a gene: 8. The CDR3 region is CASSLGTGNGQPQHF. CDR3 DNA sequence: TGTGCCAGCAGCCTGGGGACAGGGAACGGTCAGCCCCAGCATTTT.

The CDR3 DNA reads TGTGCCAGCAGCTTACCAGGGAGGACCTACGAGCAGTACTTC. Amino acid sequence: CASSLPGRTYEQYF. The chain employs TRBV7-6 and TRBJ2-7; tentatively, D is TRBD2 (6 bases). The CDR3 totals 14 residues. CDR1 and CDR2 (germline): SGHVS, FNYEAQ. The ends were cut back, 2 bases at V and 2 bases at J, with 10 bases in the middle.

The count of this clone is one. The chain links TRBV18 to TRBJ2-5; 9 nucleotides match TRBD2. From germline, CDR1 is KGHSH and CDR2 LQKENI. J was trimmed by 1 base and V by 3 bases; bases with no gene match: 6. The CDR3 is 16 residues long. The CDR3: CASSPGLAGTQETQYF. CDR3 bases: TGTGCCAGCTCACCTGGCCTAGCGGGGACCCAAGAGACCCAGTACTTC.

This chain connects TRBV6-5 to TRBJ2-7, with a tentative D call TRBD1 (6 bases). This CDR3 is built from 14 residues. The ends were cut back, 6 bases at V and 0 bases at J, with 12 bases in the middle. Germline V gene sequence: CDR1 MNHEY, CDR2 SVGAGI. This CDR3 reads CASRDSYTSYEQYF. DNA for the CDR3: TGTGCCAGCAGGGACAGTTACACCTCCTACGAGCAGTACTTC.

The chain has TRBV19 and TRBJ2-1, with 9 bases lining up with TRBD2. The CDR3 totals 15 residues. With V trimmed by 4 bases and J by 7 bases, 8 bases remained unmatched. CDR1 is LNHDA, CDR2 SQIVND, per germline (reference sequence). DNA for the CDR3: TGTGCCAGTAGTACTCGGGCGGGGGGGAAAAATGAGCAGTTCTTC. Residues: CASSTRAGGKNEQFF. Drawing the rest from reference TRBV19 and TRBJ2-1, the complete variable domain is DGGITQSPKYLFRKEGQNVTLSCEQNLNHDAMYWYRQDPGQGLRLIYYSQIVNDFQKGDIAEGYSVSREKKESFPLTVTSAQKNPTAFYLCASSTRAGGKNEQFFGPGTRLTVL.

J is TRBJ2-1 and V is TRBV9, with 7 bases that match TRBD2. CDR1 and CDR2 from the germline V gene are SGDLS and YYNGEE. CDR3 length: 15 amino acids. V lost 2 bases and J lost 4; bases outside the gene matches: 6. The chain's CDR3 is CASSVASGAYNEQFF. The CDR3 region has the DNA TGTGCCAGCAGCGTCGCCAGCGGGGCTTACAATGAGCAGTTCTTC.

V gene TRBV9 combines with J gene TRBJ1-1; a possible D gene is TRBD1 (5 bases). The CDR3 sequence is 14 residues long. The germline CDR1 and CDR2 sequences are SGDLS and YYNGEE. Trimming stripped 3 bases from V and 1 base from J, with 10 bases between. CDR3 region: CASSEQVSNTEAFF. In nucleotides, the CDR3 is TGTGCCAGCAGCGAACAGGTTTCGAACACTGAAGCTTTCTTT. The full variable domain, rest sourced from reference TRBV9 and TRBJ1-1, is DSGVTQTPKHLITATGQRVTLRCSPRSGDLSVYWYQQSLDQGLQFLIQYYNGEERAKGNILERFSAQQFPDLHSELNLSSLELGDSALYFCASSEQVSNTEAFFGQGTRLTVV.

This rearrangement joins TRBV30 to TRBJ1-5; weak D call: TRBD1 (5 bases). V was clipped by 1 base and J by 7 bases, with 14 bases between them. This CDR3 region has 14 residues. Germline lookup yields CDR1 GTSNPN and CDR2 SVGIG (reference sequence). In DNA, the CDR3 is TGTGCCTGGAGTGGGACAATCGAAGCCCAGCCCCAGCATTTT. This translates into CAWSGTIEAQPQHF.

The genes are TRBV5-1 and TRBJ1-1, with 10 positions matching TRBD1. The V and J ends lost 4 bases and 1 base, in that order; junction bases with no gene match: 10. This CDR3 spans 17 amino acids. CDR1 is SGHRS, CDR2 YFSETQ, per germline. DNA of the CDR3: TGCGCCAGCAGCGCCCGGGACAGGGGTGGACGGAACACTGAAGCTTTCTTT. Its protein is CASSARDRGGRNTEAFF.

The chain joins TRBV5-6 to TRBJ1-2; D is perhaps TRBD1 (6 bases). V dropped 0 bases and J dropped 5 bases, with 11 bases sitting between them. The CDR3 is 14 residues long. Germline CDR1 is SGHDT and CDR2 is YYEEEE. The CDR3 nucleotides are TGTGCCAGCAGCTTGGCCCCAGGGACATATGGCTACACCTTC. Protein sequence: CASSLAPGTYGYTF.

This CDR3 is CSASPGSGGLTYNEQFF. The CDR3 bases are TGCAGTGCTAGTCCTGGTAGCGGGGGGCTAACCTACAATGAGCAGTTCTTC. This sequence joins TRBV20-1 and TRBJ2-1; 10 bases align to TRBD2. The J segment lost 2 bases and the V segment lost 3 bases, leaving 10 bases of the junction unmatched. This CDR3 has 17 residues. Germline assignment: CDR1 DFQATT and CDR2 SNEGSKA (reference sequence).

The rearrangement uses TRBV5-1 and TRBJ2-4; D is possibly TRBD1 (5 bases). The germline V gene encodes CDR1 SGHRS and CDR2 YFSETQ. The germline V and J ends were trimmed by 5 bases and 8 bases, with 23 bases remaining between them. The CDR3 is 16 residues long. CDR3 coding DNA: TGCGCCAGCAGGCAAGGGGATCTCGGGTCACGGGACATTCAGTACTTC. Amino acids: CASRQGDLGSRDIQYF.

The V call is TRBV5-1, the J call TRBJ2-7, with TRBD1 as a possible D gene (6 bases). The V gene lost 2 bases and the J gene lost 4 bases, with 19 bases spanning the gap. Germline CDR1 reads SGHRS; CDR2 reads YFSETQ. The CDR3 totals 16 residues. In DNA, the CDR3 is TGCGCCAGCAGCTTCTACGGTGGAGACAGGAGATACGAGCAGTACTTC. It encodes CASSFYGGDRRYEQYF.

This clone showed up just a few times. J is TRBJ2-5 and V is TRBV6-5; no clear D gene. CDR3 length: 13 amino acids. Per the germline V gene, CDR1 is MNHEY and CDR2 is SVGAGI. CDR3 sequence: CVSPSNRQETQYF. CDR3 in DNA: TGTGTGTCCCCGTCTAATCGACAAGAGACCCAGTACTTC.

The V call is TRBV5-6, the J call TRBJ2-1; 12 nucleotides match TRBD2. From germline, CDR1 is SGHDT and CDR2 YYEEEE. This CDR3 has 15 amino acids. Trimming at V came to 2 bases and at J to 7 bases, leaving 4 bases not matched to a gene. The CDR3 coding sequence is TGTGCCAGCAGCTTTCTGACTAGCGGGGGAAATGAGCAGTTCTTC. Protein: CASSFLTSGGNEQFF.

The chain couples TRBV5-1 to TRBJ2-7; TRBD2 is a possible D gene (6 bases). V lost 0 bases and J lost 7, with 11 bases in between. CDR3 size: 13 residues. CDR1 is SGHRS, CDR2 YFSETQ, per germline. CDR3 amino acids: CASSLVQGGEQYF. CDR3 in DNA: TGCGCCAGCAGCTTGGTTCAGGGAGGTGAGCAGTACTTC.

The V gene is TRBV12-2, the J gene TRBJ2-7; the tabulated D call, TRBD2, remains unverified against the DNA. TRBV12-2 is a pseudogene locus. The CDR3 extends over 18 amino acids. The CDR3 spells CASRTRRGSAGVLYEQYF. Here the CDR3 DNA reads TGTGCAAGTCGCACCCGCCGGGGGTCAGCGGGGGTTCTCTACGAGCAGTACTTC.

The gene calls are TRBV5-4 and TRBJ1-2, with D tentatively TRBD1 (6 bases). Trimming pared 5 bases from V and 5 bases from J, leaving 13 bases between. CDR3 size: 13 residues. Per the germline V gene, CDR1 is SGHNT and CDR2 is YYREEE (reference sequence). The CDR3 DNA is TGTGCCAGCAGTTTAAGGGGGGGGTATGGCTACACCTTC. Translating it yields CASSLRGGYGYTF.

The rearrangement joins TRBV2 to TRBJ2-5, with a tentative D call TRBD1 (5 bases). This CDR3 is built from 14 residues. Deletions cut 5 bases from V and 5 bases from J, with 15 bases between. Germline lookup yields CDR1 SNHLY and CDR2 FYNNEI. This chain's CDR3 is CASSLDWGWETQYF. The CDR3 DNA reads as TGTGCCAGCAGTCTTGACTGGGGCTGGGAGACCCAGTACTTC.

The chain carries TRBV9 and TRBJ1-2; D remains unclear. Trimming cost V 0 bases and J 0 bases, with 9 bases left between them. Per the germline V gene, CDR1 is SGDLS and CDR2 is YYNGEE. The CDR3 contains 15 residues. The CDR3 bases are TGTGCCAGCAGCGTAGCTCCCACACCTAACTATGGCTACACCTTC. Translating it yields CASSVAPTPNYGYTF.

The CDR3 region has the DNA TGTGCCAGCAGCTCAGTAGCGGACCGCACAGATACGCAGTATTTT. This encodes CASSSVADRTDTQYF. The chain recombines TRBV7-9 with TRBJ2-3; a weak D match, TRBD2 (6 bases). The CDR3 covers 15 residues. CDR1 is SEHNR and CDR2 is FQNEAQ in the germline V gene (reference sequence). V was shortened by 4 bases and J by 1 base, with 12 bases between the two germline ends.

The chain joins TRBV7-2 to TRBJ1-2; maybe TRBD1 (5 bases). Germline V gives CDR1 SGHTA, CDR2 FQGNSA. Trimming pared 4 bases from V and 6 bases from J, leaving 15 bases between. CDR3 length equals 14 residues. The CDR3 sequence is CASSSRSGVNGYTF. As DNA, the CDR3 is TGTGCCAGCAGCTCAAGGTCGGGGGTCAATGGCTACACCTTC.

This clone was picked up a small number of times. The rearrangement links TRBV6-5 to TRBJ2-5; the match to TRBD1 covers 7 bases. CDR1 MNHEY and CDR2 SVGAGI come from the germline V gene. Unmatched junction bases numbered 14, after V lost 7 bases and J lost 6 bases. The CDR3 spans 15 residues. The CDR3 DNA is TGTGCCAGCACCAAAGGGGGCGTTCACCCCCAGACCCAGTACTTC. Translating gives CASTKGGVHPQTQYF.